Each of the 2 T cell receptor beta chains below was sequenced from the same sample in a study of shared clonotypes between healthy human individuals. The table came from immunoSEQ multiplex PCR; TCRdb's copy has only in-frame clones and leaves some out. The profile shows about a million clones, 60% to 80% of them singletons. Input material: memory CD4+ T cells sorted from blood. Subset specified: CD45RA-negative fraction. These TCRs come from a man younger than 35 in good health.

J is TRBJ2-2 and V is TRBV11-2; D may correspond to TRBD1 or TRBD2 (5 bases each). This CDR3 is 17 amino acids long. The V gene's germline CDR1 is SGHAT and CDR2 FQNNGV. Trimming cost V 4 bases and J 6 bases, with 21 bases left between them. The CDR3 is CASSSAANARGSGELFF. CDR3 nucleotides: TGTGCCAGCAGCTCTGCCGCGAACGCCCGGGGCTCCGGGGAGCTGTTTTTT.

This clone was counted a few times. The CDR3 protein is CASSTGASNQPQHF. The CDR3 nucleotides are TGTGCCAGCAGCACAGGGGCGAGCAATCAGCCCCAGCATTTT. The V call is TRBV28, the J call TRBJ1-5; TRBD1 aligns across 7 bases. This CDR3 has 14 amino acids. CDR1 and CDR2 from the germline V gene are MDHEN and SYDVKM. V lost 6 bases, J lost 1 base, and 3 bases stayed unmatched.